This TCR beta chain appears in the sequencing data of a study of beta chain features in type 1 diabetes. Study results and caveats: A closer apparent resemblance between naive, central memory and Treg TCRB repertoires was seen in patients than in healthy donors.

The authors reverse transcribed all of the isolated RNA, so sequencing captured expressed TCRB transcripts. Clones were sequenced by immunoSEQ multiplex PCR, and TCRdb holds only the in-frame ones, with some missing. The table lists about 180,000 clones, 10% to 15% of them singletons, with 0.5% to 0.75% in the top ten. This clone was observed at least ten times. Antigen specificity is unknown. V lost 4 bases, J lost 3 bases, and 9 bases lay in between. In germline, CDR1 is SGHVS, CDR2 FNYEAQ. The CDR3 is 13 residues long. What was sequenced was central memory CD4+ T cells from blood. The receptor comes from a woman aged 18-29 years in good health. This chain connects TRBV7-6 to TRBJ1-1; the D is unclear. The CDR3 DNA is TGTGCCAGCAGCTGGCAGTCCTACACTGAAGCTTTCTTT. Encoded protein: CASSWQSYTEAFF.